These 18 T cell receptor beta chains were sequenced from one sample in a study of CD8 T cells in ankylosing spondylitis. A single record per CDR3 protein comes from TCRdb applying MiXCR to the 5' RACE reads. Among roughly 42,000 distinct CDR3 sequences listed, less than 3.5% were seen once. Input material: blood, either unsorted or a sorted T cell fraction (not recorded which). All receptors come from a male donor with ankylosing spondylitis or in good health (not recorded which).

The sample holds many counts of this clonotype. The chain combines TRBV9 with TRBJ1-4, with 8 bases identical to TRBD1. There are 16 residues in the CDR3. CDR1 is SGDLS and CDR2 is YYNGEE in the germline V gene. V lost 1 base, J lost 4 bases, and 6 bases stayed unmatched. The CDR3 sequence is CASSVKPGQDNEKLFF. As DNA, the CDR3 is TGTGCCAGCAGCGTAAAGCCGGGACAGGATAATGAAAAACTGTTTTTT.

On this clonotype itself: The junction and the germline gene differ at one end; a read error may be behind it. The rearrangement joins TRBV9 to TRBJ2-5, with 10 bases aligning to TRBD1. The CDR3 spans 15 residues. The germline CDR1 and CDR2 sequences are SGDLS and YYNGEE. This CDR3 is CASGVEDRGLETQYF. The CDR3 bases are TGTGCCAGCGGCGTCGAAGACAGGGGGCTGGAGACCCAGTACTTC.

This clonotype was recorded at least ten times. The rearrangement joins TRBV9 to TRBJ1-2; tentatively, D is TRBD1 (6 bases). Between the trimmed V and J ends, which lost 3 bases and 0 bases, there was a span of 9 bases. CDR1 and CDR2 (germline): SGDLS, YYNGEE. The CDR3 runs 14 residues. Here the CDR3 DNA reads TGTGCCAGCAGCGGACAGGTTTCTAACTATGGCTACACCTTC. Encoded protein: CASSGQVSNYGYTF.

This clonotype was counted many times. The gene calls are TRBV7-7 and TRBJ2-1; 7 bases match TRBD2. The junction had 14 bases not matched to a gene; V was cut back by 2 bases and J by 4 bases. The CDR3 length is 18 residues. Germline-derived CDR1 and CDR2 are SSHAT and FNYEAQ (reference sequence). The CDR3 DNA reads TGTGCCAGCAGCTTATTTGGCCTAGCGGTCGCTAGATACAATGAGCAGTTCTTC. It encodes CASSLFGLAVARYNEQFF.

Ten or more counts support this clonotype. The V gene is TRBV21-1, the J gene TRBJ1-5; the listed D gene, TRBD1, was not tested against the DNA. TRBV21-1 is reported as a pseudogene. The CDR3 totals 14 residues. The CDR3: CASSIQQGCQPQHF. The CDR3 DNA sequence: TGTGCCAGCAGCATTCAACAGGGGTGTCAGCCCCAGCATTTT.

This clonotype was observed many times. CDR3 nucleotides: TGTGCCAGCAGTCCGTCCAGGGGCCAAGAGACCCAGTACTTC. It codes for CASSPSRGQETQYF. This rearrangement joins TRBV9 to TRBJ2-5, with a tentative D call TRBD1 (6 bases). V was shortened by 5 bases and J by 1 base, with 12 bases between the two germline ends. The CDR3 runs to 14 residues. Germline CDR1 reads SGDLS; CDR2 reads YYNGEE.

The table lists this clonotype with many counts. The CDR3 is CASSTGTGLNNQPQHF. CDR3 in DNA: TGTGCCAGCAGCACAGGGACAGGGCTAAACAATCAGCCCCAGCATTTT. The V gene is TRBV9, the J gene TRBJ1-5; 9 nucleotides agree with TRBD1. J lost 3 bases, V lost 4 bases, and 8 bases had no gene match. Germline V lookup: CDR1 SGDLS, CDR2 YYNGEE. CDR3 length: 16 amino acids.

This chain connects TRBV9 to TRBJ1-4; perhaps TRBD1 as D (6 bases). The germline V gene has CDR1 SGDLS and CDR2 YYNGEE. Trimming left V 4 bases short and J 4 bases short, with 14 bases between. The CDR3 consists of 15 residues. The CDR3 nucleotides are TGTGCCAGCAGCCCTTCGGGACAACTTAATGAAAAACTGTTTTTT. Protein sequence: CASSPSGQLNEKLFF.

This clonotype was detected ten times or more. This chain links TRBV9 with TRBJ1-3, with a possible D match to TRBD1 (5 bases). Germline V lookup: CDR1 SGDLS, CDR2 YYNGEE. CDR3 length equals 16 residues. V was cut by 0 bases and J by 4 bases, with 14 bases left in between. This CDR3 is CASSVAIGVSGNTIYF. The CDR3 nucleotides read TGTGCCAGCAGCGTAGCGATAGGGGTGTCCGGAAACACCATATATTTT.

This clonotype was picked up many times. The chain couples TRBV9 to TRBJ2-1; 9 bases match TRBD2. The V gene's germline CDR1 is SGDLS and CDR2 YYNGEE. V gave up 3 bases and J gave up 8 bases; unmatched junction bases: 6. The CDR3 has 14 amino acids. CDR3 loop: CASSAGLAADEQFF. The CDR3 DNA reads TGTGCCAGCAGCGCGGGACTAGCCGCCGATGAGCAGTTCTTC.

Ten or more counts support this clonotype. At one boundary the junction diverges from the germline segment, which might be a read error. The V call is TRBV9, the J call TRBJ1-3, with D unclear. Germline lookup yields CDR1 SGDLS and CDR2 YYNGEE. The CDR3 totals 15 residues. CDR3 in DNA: TGTGCCAGCAGCGTAGATTCCGGGTTTGGAAACACCACATATTTT. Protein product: CASSVDSGFGNTTYF.

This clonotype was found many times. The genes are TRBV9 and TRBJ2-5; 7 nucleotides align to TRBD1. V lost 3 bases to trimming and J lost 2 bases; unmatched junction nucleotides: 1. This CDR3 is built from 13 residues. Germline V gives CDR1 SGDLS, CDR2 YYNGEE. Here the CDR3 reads CASSATGQETQYF. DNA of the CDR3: TGTGCCAGCAGCGCGACAGGGCAAGAGACCCAGTACTTC.

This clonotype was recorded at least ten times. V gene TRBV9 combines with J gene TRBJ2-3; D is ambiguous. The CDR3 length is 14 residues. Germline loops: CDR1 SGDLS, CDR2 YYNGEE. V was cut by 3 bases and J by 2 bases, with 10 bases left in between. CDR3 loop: CASSERSNTDTQYF. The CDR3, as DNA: TGTGCCAGCAGCGAGAGATCAAACACAGATACGCAGTATTTT.

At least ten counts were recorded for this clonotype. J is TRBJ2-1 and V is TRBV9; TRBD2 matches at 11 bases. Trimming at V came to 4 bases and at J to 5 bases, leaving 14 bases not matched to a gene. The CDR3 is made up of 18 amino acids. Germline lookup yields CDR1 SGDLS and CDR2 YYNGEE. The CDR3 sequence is CASSPSGGSGGGHNEQFF. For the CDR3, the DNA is TGTGCCAGCAGCCCATCTGGTGGTAGCGGGGGGGGACACAATGAGCAGTTCTTC.

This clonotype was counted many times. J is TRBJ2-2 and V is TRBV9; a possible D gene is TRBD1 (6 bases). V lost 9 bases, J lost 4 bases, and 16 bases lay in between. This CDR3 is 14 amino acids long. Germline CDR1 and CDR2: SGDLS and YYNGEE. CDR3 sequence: CATGTGHRTGELFF. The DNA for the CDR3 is TGTGCCACCGGAACAGGGCATCGCACCGGGGAGCTGTTTTTT.

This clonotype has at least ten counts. This chain's CDR3 is CASSVDPSGELFF. The CDR3 DNA reads as TGTGCCAGCAGCGTTGACCCCTCCGGGGAGCTGTTTTTT. The chain is built from TRBV9 and TRBJ2-2; D call uncertain. Germline CDR1 is SGDLS and CDR2 is YYNGEE. The ends were cut back, 2 bases at V and 6 bases at J, with 8 bases in the middle. The CDR3 has 13 residues.

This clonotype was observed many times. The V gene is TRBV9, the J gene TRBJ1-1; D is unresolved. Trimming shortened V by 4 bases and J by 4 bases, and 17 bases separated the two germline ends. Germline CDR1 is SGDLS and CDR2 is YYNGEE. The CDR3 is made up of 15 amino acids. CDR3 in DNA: TGTGCCAGCAGCCGAACTGCTCGTTTCGGCACTGAAGCTTTCTTT. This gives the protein CASSRTARFGTEAFF.

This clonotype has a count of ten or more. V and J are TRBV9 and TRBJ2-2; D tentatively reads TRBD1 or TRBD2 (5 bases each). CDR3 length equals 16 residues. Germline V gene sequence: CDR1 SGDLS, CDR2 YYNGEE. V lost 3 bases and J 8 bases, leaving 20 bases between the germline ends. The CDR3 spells CASSGGAGARSGELFF. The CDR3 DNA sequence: TGTGCCAGCAGCGGAGGGGCCGGTGCCAGGTCTGGGGAGCTGTTTTTT. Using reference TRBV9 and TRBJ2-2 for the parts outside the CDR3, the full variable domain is DSGVTQTPKHLITATGQRVTLRCSPRSGDLSVYWYQQSLDQGLQFLIQYYNGEERAKGNILERFSAQQFPDLHSELNLSSLELGDSALYFCASSGGAGARSGELFFGEGSRLTVL.